A single sample is the source of the 31 T cell receptor beta chains below, sequenced in a study of blood T cells in healthy people across ages. The second PCR ran about 6 to 12 cycles with a sample-barcoded 5' primer and J-beta primers. TCRdb analysed the 5' RACE reads with MiXCR anew, one entry per CDR3 protein. The sample records about 1.4 million distinct CDR3 sequences, 55% to 75% being singletons. The sample was blood. The receptors were gathered from a man between 18 and 29 years old in good health.

The J gene is TRBJ2-1, the V gene TRBV13; weak D call: TRBD1 (6 bases). This CDR3 has 15 amino acids. Trimming removed 2 bases at V and 9 bases at J, with 17 bases between. Germline-derived CDR1 and CDR2 are PRHDT and FYEKMQ (reference sequence). The CDR3 nucleotides are TGTGCCAGCAGCTTACAGGGGCCCTCAATGGGTGAGCAGTTCTTC. This encodes CASSLQGPSMGEQFF.

This chain links TRBV7-2 with TRBJ1-2; 9 positions agree with TRBD1. CDR1 SGHTA and CDR2 FQGNSA come from the germline V gene. CDR3 length: 16 amino acids. V was pared by 1 base and J by 5 bases, with 8 bases of the junction left unmatched. CDR3 nucleotide sequence: TGTGCCAGCAGCTTAGGGCTACAGGGGGCTAGGTATGGCTACACCTTC. Protein product: CASSLGLQGARYGYTF. Full variable domain (rest looked up from reference TRBV7-2 and TRBJ1-2): GAGVSQSPSNKVTEKGKDVELRCDPISGHTALYWYRQSLGQGLEFLIYFQGNSAPDKSGLPSDRFSAERTGGSVSTLTIQRTQQEDSAVYLCASSLGLQGARYGYTFGSGTRLTVV.

V and J are TRBV28 and TRBJ2-6; D is unresolved. The V and J ends lost 1 base and 1 base respectively, with 26 bases between them. Germline V gives CDR1 MDHEN, CDR2 SYDVKM. The CDR3 totals 22 residues. The CDR3 DNA sequence: TGTGCCAGCAGTTTATTATCAATAATATTTCAAGCCCGCCTATCTGGGGCCAACGTCCTGACTTTC. Translation gives CASSLLSIIFQARLSGANVLTF.

This clonotype was picked up a small number of times. This chain links TRBV10-3 with TRBJ2-5; the D gene could be TRBD1 or TRBD2 (5 bases each). Trimming took 4 bases from V and 3 from J, leaving 15 bases between them. Germline V CDR1 and CDR2: ENHRY, SYGVKD. CDR3 length: 15 amino acids. CDR3: CAISGLTGHEETQYF. CDR3 DNA: TGTGCCATCAGTGGTCTTACGGGGCACGAAGAGACCCAGTACTTC.

The chain joins TRBV27 to TRBJ1-1; 8 nucleotides align to TRBD1. Germline trimming cut 5 bases from V and 0 bases from J; bases unmatched to any gene: 5. Germline V CDR1 and CDR2: MNHEY, SMNVEV (reference sequence). CDR3 length equals 15 residues. The CDR3 here is CASSRGTGLNTEAFF. The CDR3 bases are TGTGCCAGCAGTCGAGGGACAGGCCTGAACACTGAAGCTTTCTTT.

Worth noting for this clonotype: The junction departs from the called germline gene at one end, perhaps through a read error. The V call is TRBV9, the J call TRBJ2-3; tentatively, D is TRBD2 (5 bases). This CDR3 is built from 13 residues. The germline V gene has CDR1 SGDLS and CDR2 YYNGEE. In DNA form, the CDR3 reads TGTGCCAGCAACGTACTAGGTCCAGATACGCAGTATTTT. This translates into CASNVLGPDTQYF. The whole variable domain, remainder taken from reference TRBV9 and TRBJ2-3, is DSGVTQTPKHLITATGQRVTLRCSPRSGDLSVYWYQQSLDQGLQFLIQYYNGEERAKGNILERFSAQQFPDLHSELNLSSLELGDSALYFCASNVLGPDTQYFGPGTRLTVL.

The V gene is TRBV9, the J gene TRBJ2-5; the match to TRBD1 covers 9 bases. The J call may be mistaken, given a closer DNA end match to TRBJ2-7. The CDR3 totals 14 residues. Germline V gene lookup returns CDR1 SGDLS and CDR2 YYNGEE. CDR3 DNA: TGTGCCAGCAGTGCACAGGGGGCCACCTACGAGCAGTACTTC. Translating gives CASSAQGATYEQYF.

This chain links TRBV5-1 with TRBJ1-2, with TRBD1 matching 9 bases. From germline, CDR1 is SGHRS and CDR2 YFSETQ. CDR3 length equals 15 residues. Trimming took 0 bases from V and 5 from J; bases not matched to a gene: 5. The CDR3 sequence is CASSLDGTGFYGYTF. In DNA, the CDR3 is TGCGCCAGCAGCTTGGACGGGACAGGGTTTTATGGCTACACCTTC.

V is TRBV6-6 and J is TRBJ1-4; D is possibly TRBD1 (6 bases). There are 16 residues in the CDR3. Looked up from germline, CDR1 is MNHNY and CDR2 is SVGAGI (reference sequence). The V and J ends lost 0 bases and 4 bases respectively, with 12 bases between them. The DNA for the CDR3 is TGTGCCAGCAGTTACTCGCAGGGGAGATATAATGAAAAACTGTTTTTT. Translated, it gives CASSYSQGRYNEKLFF.

CDR3 amino acids: CSVEEARMGYYEQYF. The CDR3 nucleotides read TGCAGCGTTGAAGAGGCCAGAATGGGATACTACGAGCAGTACTTC. J is TRBJ2-7 and V is TRBV29-1; D is uncertain. Germline CDR1 reads SQVTM; CDR2 reads ANQGSEA. The ends were cut back, 0 bases at V and 3 bases at J, with 15 bases in the middle. The CDR3 loop spans 15 amino acids.

This clonotype was detected only a few times. The chain joins TRBV12-3 or TRBV12-4 to TRBJ2-5; tentative D call: TRBD1 (7 bases). The length of the CDR3 is 12 residues. V lost 6 bases and J 6 bases, leaving 11 bases between the germline ends. The CDR3: CASSGGGKTQYF. The CDR3 DNA reads TGTGCCAGCAGCGGAGGGGGCAAGACCCAGTACTTC.

The chain links TRBV7-6 to TRBJ2-7, with 7 bases matching TRBD2. Trimming at V came to 5 bases and at J to 0 bases, leaving 13 bases not matched to a gene. CDR3 length equals 17 residues. Germline CDR1 reads SGHVS; CDR2 reads FNYEAQ. CDR3 DNA sequence: TGTGCCAGCAGCAGATATCCGAGCGGGATTTACTCCTACGAGCAGTACTTC. It translates to CASSRYPSGIYSYEQYF.

In its sample, this clonotype was seen a few times. The chain has TRBV27 and TRBJ2-5; TRBD2 agrees at 7 bases. Germline loops: CDR1 MNHEY, CDR2 SMNVEV (reference sequence). The CDR3 is 14 amino acids. After removal of 3 bases from V and 5 bases from J, the junction contained 6 bases not matched to a gene. The CDR3 reads CASSLNMGGETQYF. Here the CDR3 DNA reads TGTGCCAGCAGTTTGAATATGGGAGGGGAGACCCAGTACTTC.

This rearrangement joins TRBV4-2 to TRBJ1-3, with D maybe TRBD1 (5 bases). There are 16 residues in the CDR3. V shed 0 bases and J shed 9 bases, with 18 bases lying between them. Germline lookup yields CDR1 LGHNA and CDR2 YNFKEQ. In nucleotides, the CDR3 is TGTGCCAGCAGCCAAGATCCGGCAGTGGCGGGGGGCACCATATATTTT. Translated, it gives CASSQDPAVAGGTIYF.

This clonotype was counted between two and nine times. The chain carries TRBV20-1 and TRBJ1-2; TRBD1 matches 8 bases. The junction had 5 bases not matched to a gene; V was cut back by 1 base and J by 1 base. Germline loops: CDR1 DFQATT, CDR2 SNEGSKA (reference sequence). This CDR3 comprises 15 residues. CDR3 protein: CSARVWTGYNYGYTF. For the CDR3, the DNA is TGCAGTGCTAGAGTTTGGACAGGGTATAACTATGGCTACACCTTC.

This clonotype was recorded at least ten times. The CDR3 DNA follows: TGCAGCGTTGCAGCTAGCTACGAGCAGTACTTC. Its translation is CSVAASYEQYF. This sequence joins TRBV29-1 and TRBJ2-7; D not resolved. Between the trimmed V and J ends, which lost 4 bases and 3 bases, there was a span of 7 bases. Germline-derived CDR1 and CDR2 are SQVTM and ANQGSEA. The CDR3 is made up of 11 amino acids.

The chain couples TRBV11-2 to TRBJ2-7, with a possible D match to TRBD1 (7 bases). Trimming shortened V by 1 base and J by 0 bases, and 13 bases separated the two germline ends. Looked up from germline, CDR1 is SGHAT and CDR2 is FQNNGV. This CDR3 comprises 16 residues. As DNA, the CDR3 is TGTGCCAGCAGCTTAGCGGCAGGGGGGATCTCCTACGAGCAGTACTTC. It encodes CASSLAAGGISYEQYF.

At least ten counts were recorded for this clonotype. The J gene is TRBJ2-3, the V gene TRBV29-1; D gene ambiguous. The CDR3 consists of 10 residues. CDR1 is SQVTM and CDR2 is ANQGSEA in the germline V gene. V lost 4 bases, J lost 5 bases, and 4 bases lay in between. The CDR3 coding sequence is TGCAGCGTTGCTGGAGATACGCAGTATTTT. This gives the protein CSVAGDTQYF.

This sequence joins TRBV20-1 and TRBJ2-2; TRBD2 matches 11 bases. There are 16 residues in the CDR3. Per the germline V gene, CDR1 is DFQATT and CDR2 is SNEGSKA (reference sequence). The ends lost 0 bases at V and 4 bases at J; junction bases unmatched: 4. The CDR3 coding sequence is TGCAGTGCTAGAGAACCCGGGACTAGCGGCACCGGGGAGCTGTTTTTT. Translation: CSAREPGTSGTGELFF.

The chain recombines TRBV20-1 with TRBJ1-5; D call uncertain. CDR3 length: 13 residues. Trimming cost V 6 bases and J 3 bases, with 12 bases left between them. Germline V CDR1 and CDR2: DFQATT, SNEGSKA (reference sequence). CDR3 bases: TGCAGTGCCCGCGGACCGAACAATCAGCCCCAGCATTTT. It specifies CSARGPNNQPQHF.

This clonotype was seen only once. The V and J genes are TRBV12-5 and TRBJ1-2; D may be TRBD1 (5 bases). Trimming pared 7 bases from V and 8 bases from J, leaving 23 bases between. In germline, CDR1 is LGHNT, CDR2 FRNRAP. The CDR3 is 15 residues long. The CDR3 protein is CASAGRDGEAWGYTF. The CDR3 DNA is TGTGCTAGTGCCGGCAGGGACGGAGAAGCCTGGGGCTACACCTTC.

As for this clonotype: Since a much larger clone is just one base distant, this may be a read error. The chain uses TRBV12-3 or TRBV12-4 and TRBJ2-3; D may be TRBD1 (6 bases). The CDR3 covers 12 residues. V lost 7 bases to trimming and J lost 6 bases, with 11 bases between them. CDR3 DNA sequence: TGTGCCAGCATCTTTCAGGGGGATACGCAGTATTTT. Its protein is CASIFQGDTQYF.

This clonotype showed up just a few times. The chain carries TRBV20-1 and TRBJ2-3, with D unresolved. Germline V gene lookup returns CDR1 DFQATT and CDR2 SNEGSKA (reference sequence). Trimming took off 6 bases at V and 6 bases at J, with 13 bases between the two ends. There are 12 residues in the CDR3. The CDR3 protein is CSAPGGVDTQYF. The CDR3 nucleotides read TGCAGTGCCCCCGGCGGAGTTGATACGCAGTATTTT.

This clonotype was found a few times. V usage is TRBV7-9 and J usage is TRBJ2-7; D is possibly TRBD1 or TRBD2 (5 bases each). The CDR3 is 14 amino acids. Trimming cost V 5 bases and J 4 bases, with 15 bases left between them. Germline V gene sequence: CDR1 SEHNR, CDR2 FQNEAQ (reference sequence). The CDR3 is CASSASGGRYEQYF. CDR3 in DNA: TGTGCCAGCAGCGCCAGTGGGGGTAGATACGAGCAGTACTTC.

This sequence joins TRBV7-2 and TRBJ1-6; D perhaps matches TRBD1 (5 bases). V dropped 3 bases and J dropped 0 bases, with 12 bases sitting between them. CDR3 length: 17 amino acids. Germline-derived CDR1 and CDR2 are SGHTA and FQGNSA. Here the CDR3 reads CASSFRRESSYNSPLHF. The CDR3 DNA reads as TGTGCCAGCAGCTTTCGCAGGGAGAGCTCCTATAATTCACCCCTCCACTTT.

Concerning this clonotype itself: One junction end does not reproduce the germline sequence, and a read error may be involved. The chain combines TRBV11-2 with TRBJ2-4; D is unclear. CDR1 and CDR2 from the germline V gene are SGHAT and FQNNGV. The CDR3 has 11 amino acids. The CDR3 DNA is TGTGCCGGCAGCTCCATGCGAGAGCAGTACTTC. Translation: CAGSSMREQYF. Drawing the rest from reference TRBV11-2 and TRBJ2-4, the complete variable domain is EAGVAQSPRYKIIEKRQSVAFWCNPISGHATLYWYQQILGQGPKLLIQFQNNGVVDDSQLPKDRFSAERLKGVDSTLKIQPAKLEDSAVYLCAGSSMREQYFGAGTRLSVL.

The J gene is TRBJ2-7, the V gene TRBV20-1, with D perhaps matching TRBD1 (6 bases). The V end lost 3 bases, the J end lost 3 bases, and 18 bases lay between the germline ends. This CDR3 region has 15 residues. Germline CDR1 reads DFQATT; CDR2 reads SNEGSKA (reference sequence). CDR3 sequence (DNA): TGCAGTGCTAGCGCTAACGACAGGAGGATCTACGAGCAGTACTTC. Its translation is CSASANDRRIYEQYF.

This clonotype was counted a few times. The V call is TRBV7-9, the J call TRBJ2-2; D might be TRBD1 or TRBD2, each matching 5 bases. Germline V gives CDR1 SEHNR, CDR2 FQNEAQ (reference sequence). The CDR3 is made up of 15 amino acids. The germline V and J ends were trimmed by 3 bases and 2 bases, with 10 bases remaining between them. The CDR3 protein is CASSFEGLNTGELFF. The CDR3 bases are TGTGCCAGCAGCTTCGAGGGGCTTAACACCGGGGAGCTGTTTTTT.

The genes are TRBV25-1 and TRBJ2-1; 9 bases map to TRBD1. In germline, CDR1 is MGHDK, CDR2 SYGVNS. The CDR3 is 18 residues long. The V gene end was trimmed by 1 base and the J gene end by 0 bases; junction bases not matched to a gene: 7. The CDR3 bases are TGTGCCAGCAGTGAATTACTCGGGACAGGGAGCTCCTACAATGAGCAGTTCTTC. Protein: CASSELLGTGSSYNEQFF.

The chain joins TRBV12-3 or TRBV12-4 to TRBJ2-1; 7 nucleotides agree with TRBD2. V lost 8 bases, J lost 4 bases, and 11 bases stayed unmatched. CDR3 size: 15 residues. The DNA of the CDR3 is TGTGCCAGCGCGAGTTTAGGGAGGGATTACAATGAGCAGTTCTTC. Protein: CASASLGRDYNEQFF.

V usage is TRBV6-5 and J usage is TRBJ2-5; possible D gene TRBD1, 6 bases. Trimming left V 2 bases short and J 3 bases short, with 13 bases between. Germline-derived CDR1 and CDR2 are MNHEY and SVGAGI. The CDR3 is 15 amino acids. This chain's CDR3 is CASSYGGHIKETQYF. DNA of the CDR3: TGTGCCAGCAGTTACGGGGGACACATTAAAGAGACCCAGTACTTC.